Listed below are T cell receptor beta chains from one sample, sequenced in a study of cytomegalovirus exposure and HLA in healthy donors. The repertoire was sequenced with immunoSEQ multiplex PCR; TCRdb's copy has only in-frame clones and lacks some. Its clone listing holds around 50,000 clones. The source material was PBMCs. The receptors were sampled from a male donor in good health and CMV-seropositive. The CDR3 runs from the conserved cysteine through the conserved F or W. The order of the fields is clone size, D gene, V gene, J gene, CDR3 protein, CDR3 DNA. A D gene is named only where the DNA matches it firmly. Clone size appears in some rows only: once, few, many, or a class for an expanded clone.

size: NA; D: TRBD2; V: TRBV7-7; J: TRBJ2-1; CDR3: CASSPGTSGYNEQFF; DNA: TGTGCCAGCAGCCCCGGGACTAGCGGATACAATGAGCAGTTCTTC
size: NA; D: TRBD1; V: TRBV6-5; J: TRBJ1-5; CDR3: CASSYSSRGPQPQHF; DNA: TGTGCCAGCAGTTACTCCTCCAGGGGGCCTCAGCCCCAGCATTTT
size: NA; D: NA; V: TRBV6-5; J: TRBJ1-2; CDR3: CASSYEVHYGYTF; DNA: TGTGCCAGCAGTTACGAGGTACACTATGGCTACACCTTC
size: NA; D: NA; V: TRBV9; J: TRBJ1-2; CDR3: CASSPLGGGYTF; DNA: TGTGCCAGCAGCCCTCTGGGAGGCGGCTACACCTTC
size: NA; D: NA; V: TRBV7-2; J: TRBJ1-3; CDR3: CASSLGGGGIYF; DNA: TGTGCCAGCAGCTTAGGAGGAGGAGGTATATATTTT
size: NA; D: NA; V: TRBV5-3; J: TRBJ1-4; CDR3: CARSLGHRTGGEKLFF; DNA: TGTGCCAGAAGCTTGGGCCACCGTACGGGAGGTGAAAAACTGTTTTTT
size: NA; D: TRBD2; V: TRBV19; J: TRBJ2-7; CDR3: CASWGGHEQYF; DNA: TGTGCCTCCTGGGGAGGGCACGAGCAGTACTTC
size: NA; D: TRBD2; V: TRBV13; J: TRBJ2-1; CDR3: CASSSGGASYNEQFF; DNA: TGTGCCAGCAGCTCCGGGGGGGCGTCCTACAATGAGCAGTTCTTC
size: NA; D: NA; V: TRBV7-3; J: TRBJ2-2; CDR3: CASSLLGNTGELFF; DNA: TGTGCCAGCAGCTTACTAGGGAACACCGGGGAGCTGTTTTTT
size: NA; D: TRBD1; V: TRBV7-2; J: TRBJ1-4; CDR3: CASSVPGGNEKLFF; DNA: TGTGCCAGCAGCGTCCCAGGGGGGAACGAAAAACTGTTTTTT
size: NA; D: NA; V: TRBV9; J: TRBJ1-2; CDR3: CASSVEQWGGYRYTF; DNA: TGTGCCAGCAGCGTAGAACAGTGGGGGGGCTATCGCTACACCTTC
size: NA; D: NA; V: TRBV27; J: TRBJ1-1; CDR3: CASSLPNTEAFF; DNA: TGTGCCAGCAGCCTACCGAACACTGAAGCTTTCTTT
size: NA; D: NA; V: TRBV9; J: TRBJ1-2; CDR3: CASSVEGGAVLNYGYTF; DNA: TGTGCCAGCAGCGTAGAGGGGGGGGCAGTCTTAAACTATGGCTACACCTTC
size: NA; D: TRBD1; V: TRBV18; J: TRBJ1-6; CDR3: CASSPRDSNSPLHF; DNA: TGTGCCAGCTCACCACGGGACAGTAATTCACCCCTCCACTTT
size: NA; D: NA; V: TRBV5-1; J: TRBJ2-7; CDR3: CASSSTGKGNEQYF; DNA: TGCGCCAGCAGCTCGACCGGGAAAGGGAACGAGCAATACTTC
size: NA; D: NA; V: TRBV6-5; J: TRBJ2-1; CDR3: CASSYPGVSEFF; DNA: TGTGCCAGCAGTTACCCAGGGGTATCGGAATTCTTC
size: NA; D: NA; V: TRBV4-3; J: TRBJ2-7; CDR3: CASSQTSLDEQYF; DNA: TGCGCCAGCAGCCAGACTAGTCTAGACGAGCAGTACTTC
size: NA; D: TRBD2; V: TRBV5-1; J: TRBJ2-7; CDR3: CASSLGGGPTYEQYF; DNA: TGCGCCAGCAGCTTGGGCGGGGGGCCAACCTACGAGCAGTACTTC
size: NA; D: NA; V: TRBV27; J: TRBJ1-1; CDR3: CASSLSGGNTEAFF; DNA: TGTGCCAGCAGTTTATCTGGCGGGAACACTGAAGCTTTCTTT
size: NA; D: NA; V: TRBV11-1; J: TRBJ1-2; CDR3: CASSPRDLRGGYTF; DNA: TGTGCCAGCAGCCCGAGAGACTTAAGAGGTGGCTACACCTTC
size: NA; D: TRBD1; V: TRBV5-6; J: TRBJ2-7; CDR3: CASSSDGQGRYYEQYF; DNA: TGTGCCAGCAGCTCAGATGGACAGGGCCGGTACTACGAGCAGTACTTC
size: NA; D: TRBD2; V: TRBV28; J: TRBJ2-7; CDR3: CASPRRGAYEQYF; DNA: TGTGCCAGCCCTCGGCGGGGGGCCTACGAGCAGTACTTC
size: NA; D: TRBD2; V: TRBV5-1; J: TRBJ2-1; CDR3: CASSLGLAGMSDEQFF; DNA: TGCGCCAGCAGCTTGGGACTAGCGGGGATGTCGGATGAGCAGTTCTTC
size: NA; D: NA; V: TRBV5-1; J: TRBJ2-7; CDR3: CASSQRTANPEQYF; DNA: TGCGCCAGCAGCCAAAGGACAGCGAACCCTGAGCAGTACTTC
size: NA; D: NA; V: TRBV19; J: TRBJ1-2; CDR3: CASSAVSGPIYGYTF; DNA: TGTGCCAGTAGTGCCGTTTCAGGGCCGATCTATGGCTACACCTTC
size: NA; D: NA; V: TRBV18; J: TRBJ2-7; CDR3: CASSPTGSYEQYF; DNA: TGTGCCAGCTCACCAACAGGCTCCTACGAGCAGTACTTC
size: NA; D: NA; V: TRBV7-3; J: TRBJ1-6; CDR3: CASSSDRNSPLHF; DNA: TGTGCCAGCAGCTCGGACAGAAATTCACCCCTCCACTTT
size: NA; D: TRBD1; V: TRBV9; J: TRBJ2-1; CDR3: CASSAGGQGAYEQFF; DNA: TGTGCCAGCAGCGCAGGAGGGCAGGGGGCATATGAGCAGTTCTTC
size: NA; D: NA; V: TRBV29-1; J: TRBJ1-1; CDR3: CSAARAENTEAFF; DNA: TGCAGCGCCGCGAGGGCCGAGAACACTGAAGCTTTCTTT
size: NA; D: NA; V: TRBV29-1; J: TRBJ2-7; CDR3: CSVEVGLSYEQYF; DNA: TGCAGCGTTGAGGTGGGGCTTTCCTACGAGCAGTACTTC
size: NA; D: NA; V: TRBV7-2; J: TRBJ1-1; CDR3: CASSLLGTADEGTF; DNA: TGTGCCAGCAGCTTACTAGGGACTGCCGATGAGGGCACTTTT
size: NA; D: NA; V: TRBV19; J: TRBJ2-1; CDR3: CASSERGYNEQFF; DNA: TGTGCCAGTAGTGAACGGGGCTACAATGAGCAGTTCTTC
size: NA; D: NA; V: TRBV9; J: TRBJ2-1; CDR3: CASSPFGGNNEQFF; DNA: TGTGCCAGCAGCCCCTTCGGCGGAAACAATGAGCAGTTCTTC
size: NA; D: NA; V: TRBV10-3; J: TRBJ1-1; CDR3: CAISVGTTDFEAFF; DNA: TGTGCCATCAGTGTAGGGACAACGGACTTTGAAGCTTTCTTT
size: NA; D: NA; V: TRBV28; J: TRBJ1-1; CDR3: CASSLKSGGYEAFF; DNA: TGTGCCAGCAGTTTAAAATCTGGGGGCTATGAAGCTTTCTTT
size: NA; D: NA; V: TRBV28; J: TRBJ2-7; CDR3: CASSFSGLRDGSYEQYF; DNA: TGTGCCAGCAGTTTCAGTGGTCTCCGGGATGGGTCCTACGAGCAGTACTTC
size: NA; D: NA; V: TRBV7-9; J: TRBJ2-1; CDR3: CASSSQGGEQFF; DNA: TGTGCCAGCAGCTCCCAGGGGGGCGAGCAGTTCTTC
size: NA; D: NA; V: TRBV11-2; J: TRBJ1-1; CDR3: CASSRRQAGSTEAFF; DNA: TGTGCCAGCAGCCGCAGACAGGCGGGTTCCACTGAAGCTTTCTTT
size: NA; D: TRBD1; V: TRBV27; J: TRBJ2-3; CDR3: CASRQQGADTQYF; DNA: TGTGCCAGCAGACAACAGGGGGCAGATACGCAGTATTTT
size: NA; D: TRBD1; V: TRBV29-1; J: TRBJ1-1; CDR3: CHEETGAVVATEAFF; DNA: TGCCACGAGGAGACAGGGGCGGTTGTGGCCACTGAAGCTTTCTTT
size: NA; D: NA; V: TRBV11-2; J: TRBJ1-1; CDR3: CASSLDEAEAFF; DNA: TGTGCCAGCAGCTTAGATGAGGCTGAAGCTTTCTTT
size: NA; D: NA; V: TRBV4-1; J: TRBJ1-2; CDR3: CASSQGGGQGGYGYTF; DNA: TGCGCCAGCAGCCAAGGGGGGGGGCAGGGTGGGTATGGCTACACCTTC
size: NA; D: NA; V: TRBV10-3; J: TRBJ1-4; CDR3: CAISESSGRDEKLFF; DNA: TGTGCCATCAGTGAGTCTTCGGGGAGGGATGAAAAACTGTTTTTT
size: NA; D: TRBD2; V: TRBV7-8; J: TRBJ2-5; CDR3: CASSPRLAGVQETQYF; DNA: TGTGCCAGCAGCCCAAGACTAGCGGGGGTGCAAGAGACCCAGTACTTC
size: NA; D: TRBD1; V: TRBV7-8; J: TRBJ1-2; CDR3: CASSSSQGAYGYTF; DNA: TGTGCCAGCAGCTCCAGTCAGGGGGCCTATGGCTACACCTTC
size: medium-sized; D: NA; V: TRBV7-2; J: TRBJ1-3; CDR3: CASSLDGTLRAGNTIYF; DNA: TGTGCCAGCAGCTTAGACGGGACTCTTAGGGCTGGAAACACCATATATTTT
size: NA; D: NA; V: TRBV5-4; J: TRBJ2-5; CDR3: CASSFDRIQETQYF; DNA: TGTGCCAGCAGCTTTGACAGAATTCAAGAGACCCAGTACTTC
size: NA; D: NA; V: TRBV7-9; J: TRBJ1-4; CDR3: CASRGRRVGVEKLFF; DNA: TGTGCCAGCAGAGGCCGAAGAGTCGGGGTAGAAAAACTGTTTTTT
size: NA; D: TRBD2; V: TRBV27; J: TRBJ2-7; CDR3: CASSFGGGVYEQYF; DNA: TGTGCCAGCAGTTTCGGCGGGGGGGTATACGAGCAGTACTTC
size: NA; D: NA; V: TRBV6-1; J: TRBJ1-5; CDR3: CASSVTGGQPQHF; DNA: TGTGCCAGCAGTGTTACGGGGGGGCAGCCCCAGCATTTT
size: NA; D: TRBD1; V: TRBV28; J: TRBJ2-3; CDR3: CASSSGQGRADTQYF; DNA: TGTGCCAGCAGTTCGGGACAGGGGAGGGCAGATACGCAGTATTTT
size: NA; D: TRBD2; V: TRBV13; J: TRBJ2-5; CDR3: CASSNRGGRGETQYF; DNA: TGTGCCAGCAGCAACCGGGGGGGCCGGGGCGAGACCCAGTACTTC
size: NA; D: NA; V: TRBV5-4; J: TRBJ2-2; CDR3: CASSRTGELFF; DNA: TGTGCCAGCAGCCGCACCGGGGAGCTGTTTTTT
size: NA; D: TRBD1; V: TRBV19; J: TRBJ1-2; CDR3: CASSIKFRGPNYGYTF; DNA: TGTGCCAGTAGTATTAAGTTCAGGGGGCCGAACTATGGCTACACCTTC
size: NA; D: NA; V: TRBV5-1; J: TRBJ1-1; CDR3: CASSVGADTEAFF; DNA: TGCGCCAGCAGTGTGGGGGCGGACACTGAAGCTTTCTTT
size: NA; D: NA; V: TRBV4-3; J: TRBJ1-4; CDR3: CASSQDTGLNGGEKLFF; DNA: TGCGCCAGCAGCCAAGATACGGGGCTAAACGGGGGGGAAAAACTGTTTTTT
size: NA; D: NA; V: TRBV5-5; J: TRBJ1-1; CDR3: CASSVNPGKAYTEAFF; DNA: TGTGCCAGCAGCGTTAACCCGGGGAAAGCCTACACTGAAGCTTTCTTT
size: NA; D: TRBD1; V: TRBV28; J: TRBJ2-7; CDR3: CASSAPGQILYEQYF; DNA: TGTGCCAGCAGTGCCCCGGGACAGATTCTGTACGAGCAGTACTTC
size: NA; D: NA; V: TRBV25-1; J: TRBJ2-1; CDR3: CASSEWREQFF; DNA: TGTGCCAGCAGTGAATGGCGGGAGCAGTTCTTC